A selection of T cell receptor beta chains follows, all from one sample in a study of blood T cell repertoires in COVID-19. Repertoires were generated with immunoSEQ multiplex PCR, while TCRdb's copy carries only in-frame clones and drops some. The repertoire holds around 200,000 clones, with less than 90% as singletons. The sample taken for sequencing was PBMCs or T cells enriched from blood (not recorded which). The receptors derive from a woman aged 30 to 39 who had been exposed to COVID-19. Both conserved end residues are part of each CDR3. The D gene is left open where the match is weak. Clone size appears in some rows only: once, few, many, or a class for an expanded clone.

TRBJ1-6	15	-	TRBV6-5	-	CASSYFAGDNSPLHF	TGTGCCAGCAGTTACTTTGCGGGTGATAATTCACCCCTCCACTTT
TRBJ1-4	16	-	TRBV5-5	-	CASSLDWAQQGEKLFF	TGTGCCAGCAGCTTGGATTGGGCCCAACAAGGTGAAAAACTGTTTTTT
TRBJ1-4	12	-	TRBV19	-	CASSPLRGKLFF	TGTGCCAGTAGTCCTCTCCGGGGAAAACTGTTTTTT
TRBJ2-1	17	TRBD2	TRBV29-1	-	CSVEDQVSGGSYNEQFF	TGCAGCGTTGAAGACCAGGTTAGCGGGGGCTCCTACAATGAGCAGTTCTTC
TRBJ2-1	14	-	TRBV18	-	CASSPGEVEGRQFF	TGTGCCAGCTCACCAGGGGAGGTGGAAGGGAGGCAGTTCTTC
TRBJ2-3	16	-	TRBV7-6	-	CASTNSQGGLRDTQYF	TGTGCCAGCACCAACTCCCAGGGGGGATTAAGGGATACGCAGTATTTT
TRBJ2-7	15	-	TRBV5-6	-	CASSLAGSTSYEQYF	TGTGCCAGCAGCTTAGCAGGTTCAACATCCTACGAGCAGTACTTC
TRBJ1-2	14	-	TRBV9	-	CASSVEAGDYGYTF	TGTGCCAGCAGCGTAGAAGCAGGGGATTATGGCTACACCTTC
TRBJ1-2	13	-	TRBV27	-	CASSPQGFFGYTF	TGTGCCAGCAGTCCACAGGGTTTCTTTGGCTACACCTTC
TRBJ2-3	16	TRBD2	TRBV5-1	-	CASSLGLAVRTDTQYF	TGCGCCAGCAGCTTGGGCCTAGCGGTCCGCACAGATACGCAGTATTTT
TRBJ2-7	11	-	TRBV30	few	CAWSRTYEQYF	TGTGCCTGGAGCAGGACCTACGAGCAGTACTTC
TRBJ1-2	13	-	TRBV14	-	CASSQGRGYGYTF	TGTGCCAGCAGCCAAGGCAGGGGCTATGGCTACACCTTC
TRBJ1-1	13	-	TRBV7-2	-	CASSFSGNTEAFF	TGTGCCAGCAGCTTTTCAGGGAACACTGAAGCTTTCTTT
TRBJ2-1	15	TRBD1	TRBV27	-	CASSFGQGGYNEQFF	TGTGCCAGCAGTTTTGGACAGGGTGGTTACAATGAGCAGTTCTTC
TRBJ2-5	14	-	TRBV2	-	CASRDGRGQETQYF	TGTGCCAGCAGGGACGGACGGGGCCAAGAGACCCAGTACTTC
TRBJ1-1	16	-	TRBV18	-	CASSPQVPRGETEAFF	TGTGCCAGCTCACCACAGGTTCCCCGGGGGGAGACTGAAGCTTTCTTT
TRBJ2-3	15	TRBD2	TRBV2	-	CASSPAGGPGDTQYF	TGTGCCAGCAGTCCAGCGGGGGGCCCGGGTGATACGCAGTATTTT
TRBJ2-5	15	-	TRBV4-2	few	CASSQDRPGMETQYF	TGTGCCAGCAGCCAAGATCGGCCGGGGATGGAGACCCAGTACTTC
TRBJ1-1	13	-	TRBV5-5	-	CASSTGGDAEAFF	TGTGCCAGCAGCACGGGGGGTGACGCTGAAGCTTTCTTT
TRBJ2-2	15	TRBD2	TRBV2	few	CASSGSGGVGGELFF	TGTGCCAGCAGTGGTAGCGGGGGGGTCGGCGGGGAGCTGTTTTTT
TRBJ2-1	12	-	TRBV19	-	CASSGNTIHLFF	TGTGCCAGTAGCGGGAACACCATTCACCTGTTCTTC
TRBJ1-1	12	-	TRBV7-9	-	CASRRGFTEAFF	TGTGCCAGCAGGCGGGGGTTCACTGAAGCTTTCTTT
TRBJ2-1	17	-	TRBV5-4	-	CASSEGGKQSSYNEQFF	TGTGCCAGCAGCGAGGGGGGGAAACAGAGCTCCTACAATGAGCAGTTCTTC
TRBJ1-4	11	-	TRBV20-1	-	CSAQENEKLFF	TGCAGTGCGCAGGAAAATGAAAAACTGTTTTTT
TRBJ2-5	14	TRBD1	TRBV2	-	CASSGGTGQETQYF	TGTGCCAGCAGTGGGGGGACAGGACAAGAGACCCAGTACTTC
TRBJ2-5	15	-	TRBV7-3	-	CASSPTPRRIETQYF	TGTGCCAGCAGCCCCACACCTAGGAGGATCGAGACCCAGTACTTC
TRBJ1-1	15	-	TRBV7-3	-	CASSRYVPRGTEAFF	TGTGCCAGCAGCCGATATGTCCCCCGGGGCACTGAAGCTTTCTTT
TRBJ1-2	15	-	TRBV10-3	-	CAISEMGGGGYGYTF	TGTGCCATCAGTGAGATGGGGGGGGGAGGCTATGGCTACACCTTC
TRBJ2-7	15	TRBD2	TRBV3-1/TRBV3-2	-	CASSPVAGGPGEQYF	TGTGCCAGCAGCCCCGTAGCGGGGGGGCCTGGGGAGCAGTACTTC
TRBJ2-7	17	TRBD1	TRBV10-3	-	CAISEGQEKNWAYEQYF	TGTGCCATCAGTGAGGGACAGGAAAAGAATTGGGCCTACGAGCAGTACTTC
TRBJ1-5	13	-	TRBV2	-	CASSGGLNQPQHF	TGTGCCAGCAGTGGAGGGCTCAATCAGCCCCAGCATTTT
TRBJ1-2	13	-	TRBV9	-	CASGSGEGYGYTF	TGTGCCAGCGGTTCCGGGGAGGGCTATGGCTACACCTTC
TRBJ1-1	13	-	TRBV5-1	-	CASSLAGRSEAFF	TGCGCCAGCAGCTTGGCAGGGAGGAGTGAAGCTTTCTTT
TRBJ2-3	16	TRBD2	TRBV3-1/TRBV3-2	-	CASSQSGAGRGGTQYF	TGTGCCAGCAGCCAAAGCGGAGCGGGGCGCGGGGGTACGCAGTATTTT
TRBJ1-5	13	TRBD1	TRBV28	-	CASGQPGGAAQHF	TGTGCCAGCGGACAACCAGGGGGAGCAGCCCAGCATTTT
TRBJ1-2	13	TRBD1	TRBV29-1	-	CSVEPGQESGYTF	TGCAGCGTTGAACCCGGACAGGAATCGGGCTACACCTTC
TRBJ2-1	13	-	TRBV10-2	-	CASSEHLAIEQFF	TGCGCCAGCAGTGAGCATCTAGCGATAGAGCAGTTCTTC
TRBJ2-7	14	-	TRBV19	-	CASSQDMSSYEQYF	TGTGCCAGTAGCCAGGACATGAGCTCCTACGAGCAGTACTTC
TRBJ2-3	16	TRBD1	TRBV24-1	-	CATSDLHRGGTDTQYF	TGTGCCACCAGTGATCTACACAGGGGGGGCACAGATACGCAGTATTTT
TRBJ2-7	13	-	TRBV15	-	CATSRGQPYEQYF	TGTGCCACCAGCAGAGGACAGCCCTACGAGCAGTACTTC
TRBJ2-3	15	TRBD2	TRBV13	-	CASSPPGGGTDTQYF	TGTGCCAGCAGCCCCCCCGGGGGGGGCACAGATACGCAGTATTTT
TRBJ2-7	12	-	TRBV6-4	once	CASRTDTYEQYF	TGTGCCAGCAGGACAGACACCTACGAGCAGTACTTC
TRBJ1-1	15	TRBD1	TRBV7-9	once	CASRLLGGMNTEAFF	TGTGCCAGCAGGCTCTTAGGGGGCATGAACACTGAAGCTTTCTTT
TRBJ2-2	17	-	TRBV3-1/TRBV3-2	-	CASSQDGWGVNTGELFF	TGTGCCAGCAGCCAAGATGGGTGGGGAGTGAACACCGGGGAGCTGTTTTTT
TRBJ2-1	15	-	TRBV5-4	-	CASSPEAGSYNEQFF	TGTGCCAGCAGCCCAGAGGCGGGCTCCTACAATGAGCAGTTCTTC
TRBJ2-7	12	-	TRBV27	-	CASGTGPYEQYF	TGTGCCAGCGGCACAGGGCCCTACGAGCAGTACTTC
TRBJ2-3	15	-	TRBV18	-	CASSPPLQGQDTQYF	TGTGCCAGCTCACCACCCCTACAGGGCCAGGATACGCAGTATTTT
TRBJ2-7	17	TRBD2	TRBV3-1/TRBV3-2	-	CASSQEASGGRYYEQYF	TGTGCCAGCAGCCAAGAAGCTTCGGGGGGACGGTACTATGAGCAGTACTTC
TRBJ2-5	18	TRBD2	TRBV6-1	-	CASSEASFGGGRQETQYF	TGTGCCAGCAGTGAAGCGTCGTTCGGGGGGGGGAGGCAGGAGACCCAGTACTTC
TRBJ1-4	15	TRBD1	TRBV3-1/TRBV3-2	-	CASSQPGQGGEKLFF	TGTGCCAGCAGCCAGCCCGGACAGGGCGGTGAAAAACTGTTTTTT
TRBJ2-2	14	TRBD1	TRBV5-1	-	CASSDRGQAGELFF	TGCGCCAGCAGCGACAGGGGGCAGGCCGGGGAGCTGTTTTTT
TRBJ1-2	16	-	TRBV11-1	once	CASSRSVGGELNGYTF	TGTGCCAGCAGCCGATCGGTGGGGGGAGAGCTTAATGGCTACACCTTC